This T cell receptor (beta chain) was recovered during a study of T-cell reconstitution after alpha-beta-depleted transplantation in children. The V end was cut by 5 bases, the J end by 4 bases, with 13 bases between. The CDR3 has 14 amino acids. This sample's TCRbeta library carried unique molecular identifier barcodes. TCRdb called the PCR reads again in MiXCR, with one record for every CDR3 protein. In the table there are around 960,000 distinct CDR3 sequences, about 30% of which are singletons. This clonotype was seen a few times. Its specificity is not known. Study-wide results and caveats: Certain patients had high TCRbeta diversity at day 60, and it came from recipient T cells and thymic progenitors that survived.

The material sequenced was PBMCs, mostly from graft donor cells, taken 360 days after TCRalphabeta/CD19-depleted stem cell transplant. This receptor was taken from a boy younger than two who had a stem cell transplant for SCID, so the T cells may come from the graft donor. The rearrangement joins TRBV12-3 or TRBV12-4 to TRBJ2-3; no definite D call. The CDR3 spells CASSNPGWADTQYF. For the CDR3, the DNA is TGTGCCAGCAGTAACCCTGGATGGGCAGATACGCAGTATTTT.